Sequencing of this T cell receptor (beta chain) was carried out in a study of molecular identifiers for immune sequencing clone quantification. Study results and limitations: Highly expanded clone sizes could end up underestimated if a barcode were shared by identical TCR molecules.

This clonotype was found a few times. The antigen is unknown. This CDR3 has 14 residues. With 9 bases clipped from V and 4 bases from J, the junction kept 7 bases outside the gene matches. Germline CDR1 is LNHDA and CDR2 is SQIVND (reference sequence). Each CDR3 protein is one row after TCRdb ran MiXCR on the PCR reads. Among about 640,000 distinct CDR3 sequences listed, approximately 20% were seen once. The TCR comes from a human donor in good health. Some libraries in this study had Jurkat cell RNA spiked in. This chain uses TRBV19 with TRBJ2-1; 9 bases agree with TRBD1. Sequencing was performed on naive CD8+ T cells from blood, with Jurkat cell RNA spiked in. Specified subset: FACS-sorted CD8+CD4-CCR7+CD45RA+ naive T cells. This CDR3 is CASNQDRGYNEQFF. Written as DNA, the CDR3 is TGTGCCAGCAATCAGGACAGGGGATACAATGAGCAGTTCTTC.